The 26 T cell receptor beta chains below come from one sample, sequenced in a study of CD8+ T cells in alopecia areata. Alopecia areata patients gave lesional scalp punch biopsies and peripheral blood samples. After isolation, RNA underwent reverse transcription to generate cDNA as the sequencing template. Profiling relied on immunoSEQ multiplex PCR, and the TCRdb table lists in-frame clones only, not all of them. Among roughly 20,000 clones, 60% to 80% were seen once, and the ten largest hold 6% to 7%. The specimen comprised skin, sampled at week 0. The receptors were gathered from a human donor with alopecia areata.

The rearrangement uses TRBV7-2 and TRBJ2-4, with D unresolved. The CDR3 extends over 14 amino acids. Germline values: CDR1 SGHTA, CDR2 FQGNSA. Trimming removed 5 bases from V and 0 bases from J, with 8 bases in between. The CDR3 sequence is CASSPELAKNIQYF. The DNA of the CDR3 is TGTGCCAGCAGCCCCGAGCTAGCCAAAAACATTCAGTACTTC.

Only one count was recorded for this clone. CDR3 sequence: CASRWEGAEAFF. CDR3 nucleotide sequence: TGTGCCAGTAGATGGGAGGGCGCTGAAGCTTTCTTT. This chain joins TRBV19 and TRBJ1-1; D ambiguous. The CDR3 runs 12 residues. Germline V gene data show CDR1 as LNHDA and CDR2 as SQIVND (reference sequence). V lost 6 bases and J lost 6, with 11 bases in between.

The chain recombines TRBV14 with TRBJ2-1; 8 nucleotides align to TRBD1. CDR3 length equals 16 residues. V lost 0 bases, J lost 7 bases, and 8 bases stayed unmatched. The germline V gene encodes CDR1 SGHDN and CDR2 FVKESK. DNA of the CDR3: TGTGCCAGCAGCCAAGAGACCAGGGGGCGCGGGAATGAGCAGTTCTTC. The encoded protein is CASSQETRGRGNEQFF.

This rearrangement joins TRBV5-1 to TRBJ2-1; 8 bases agree with TRBD2. V trimming: 2 bases; J trimming: 7 bases; junction bases outside the gene matches: 8. There are 15 residues in the CDR3. Germline V gene sequence: CDR1 SGHRS, CDR2 YFSETQ. The CDR3 here is CASSFGGATRNEQFF. The DNA for the CDR3 is TGCGCCAGCAGCTTCGGGGGGGCAACGCGGAATGAGCAGTTCTTC.

To note about this clone: Other DNA sequences of this sample code for an identical CDR3. The gene calls are TRBV6-5 and TRBJ1-4; D perhaps matches TRBD1 (5 bases). The CDR3 covers 15 residues. V dropped 6 bases and J dropped 0 bases, with 11 bases sitting between them. Germline V gene lookup returns CDR1 MNHEY and CDR2 SVGAGI. This CDR3 is CASSRAGATNEKLFF. The CDR3 coding sequence is TGTGCCAGCAGCCGCGCGGGGGCAACTAATGAAAAACTGTTTTTT.

The chain uses TRBV7-2 and TRBJ1-2; D is possibly TRBD1 (5 bases). The V gene's germline CDR1 is SGHTA and CDR2 FQGNSA. Trimming shortened V by 3 bases and J by 4 bases, and 15 bases separated the two germline ends. The CDR3 is made up of 15 amino acids. The CDR3 coding sequence is TGTGCCAGCAGCTTGGGGACCCTCCTGGGCTATGGCTACACCTTC. It specifies CASSLGTLLGYGYTF.

This clone has just a few counts. The gene calls are TRBV30 and TRBJ1-5; D ambiguous. The CDR3 is made up of 14 amino acids. Germline loops: CDR1 GTSNPN, CDR2 SVGIG (reference sequence). Trimming took off 1 base at V and 0 bases at J, with 7 bases between the two ends. The DNA of the CDR3 is TGTGCCTGGAGTGGAGGTAATAGCAATCAGCCCCAGCATTTT. Its protein is CAWSGGNSNQPQHF.

J is TRBJ2-7 and V is TRBV4-2; D call uncertain. The germline CDR1 and CDR2 sequences are LGHNA and YNFKEQ. Trimming pared 3 bases from V and 3 bases from J, leaving 12 bases between. CDR3 size: 14 residues. The CDR3 spells CASSHLQADYEQYF. The CDR3 DNA reads TGTGCCAGCAGCCACTTGCAGGCCGACTACGAGCAGTACTTC.

The chain carries TRBV19 and TRBJ1-1; TRBD1 might be the D (5 bases). This CDR3 comprises 14 residues. The V end lost 6 bases, the J end lost 3 bases, and 14 bases lay between the germline ends. The germline CDR1 and CDR2 sequences are LNHDA and SQIVND (reference sequence). In DNA form, the CDR3 reads TGTGCCAGTAGGTCATATGGGGGGTACACTGAAGCTTTCTTT. As protein: CASRSYGGYTEAFF.

This clone was seen once. The gene calls are TRBV30 and TRBJ2-5, with D unresolved. The J call could be wrong; TRBJ2-7 is a better fit for the DNA end. The CDR3 runs to 13 residues. From germline, CDR1 is GTSNPN and CDR2 SVGIG (reference sequence). In DNA form, the CDR3 reads TGTGCCTGGAGTGTAGATACAAACTACGAGCAGTACTTC. It yields the protein CAWSVDTNYEQYF.

The rearrangement links TRBV5-6 to TRBJ2-5; 10 bases align to TRBD2. The V gene's germline CDR1 is SGHDT and CDR2 YYEEEE. This CDR3 is built from 13 residues. The ends lost 8 bases at V and 2 bases at J; junction bases unmatched: 3. The DNA for the CDR3 is TGTGCCAGTCAAGCGGGGGGGCAAGAGACCCAGTACTTC. Encoded protein: CASQAGGQETQYF.

The V call is TRBV7-6, the J call TRBJ1-1; D may be TRBD1 (6 bases). The CDR3 spans 13 residues. Germline CDR1 SGHVS, CDR2 FNYEAQ. Trimming removed 8 bases at V and 1 base at J, with 11 bases between. The CDR3 is CASASGANTEAFF. For the CDR3, the DNA is TGTGCCAGCGCCTCGGGGGCGAACACTGAAGCTTTCTTT.

V is TRBV7-2 and J is TRBJ1-2; D might be TRBD1 (5 bases). V lost 0 bases and J 8 bases, leaving 16 bases between the germline ends. The CDR3 sequence is 15 residues long. Germline-derived CDR1 and CDR2 are SGHTA and FQGNSA. The CDR3 sequence is CASSLAQGVRGGYTF. The DNA of the CDR3 is TGTGCCAGCAGCTTAGCCCAAGGGGTCCGCGGCGGCTACACCTTC.

The chain employs TRBV27 and TRBJ2-5, with D perhaps assigned TRBD1 or TRBD2 (5 bases each). This CDR3 is built from 17 residues. Germline assignment: CDR1 MNHEY and CDR2 SMNVEV (reference sequence). The V end lost 5 bases, the J end lost 2 bases, and 21 bases lay between the germline ends. The CDR3 coding sequence is TGTGCCAGCAGTCTCAACTATGGGACCGGGTCTCAAGAGACCCAGTACTTC. This codes for CASSLNYGTGSQETQYF.

The chain has TRBV19 and TRBJ2-1, with 10 positions matching TRBD2. The germline gives CDR1 LNHDA, CDR2 SQIVND (reference sequence). V gave up 3 bases and J gave up 4 bases; unmatched junction bases: 6. The length of the CDR3 is 16 residues. The CDR3 is CASSISSGGAYNEQFF. The CDR3 bases are TGTGCCAGTAGTATCTCCAGCGGGGGGGCTTACAATGAGCAGTTCTTC.

The chain recombines TRBV4-3 with TRBJ1-2; 9 bases are shared with TRBD1. The V gene end was trimmed by 3 bases and the J gene end by 10 bases; junction bases not matched to a gene: 9. The CDR3 runs to 14 residues. CDR1 LGHNA and CDR2 YSLEER come from the germline V gene. Here the CDR3 reads CASSQGPGQGYYTF. CDR3 DNA: TGCGCCAGCAGCCAGGGCCCGGGACAGGGTTACTACACCTTC.

This chain links TRBV5-1 with TRBJ2-6, with D possibly matching TRBD1 (5 bases). The CDR3 runs 18 residues. CDR1 and CDR2 from the germline V gene are SGHRS and YFSETQ. With 0 bases removed from V and 3 bases from J, the gap between germline ends came to 16 bases. CDR3 coding DNA: TGCGCCAGCAGCTTGGGACAGCCAAGTAGGAATGGGGCCAACGTCCTGACTTTC. This codes for CASSLGQPSRNGANVLTF.

The gene calls are TRBV7-2 and TRBJ1-4; D ambiguous. Trimming cost V 3 bases and J 2 bases, with 1 base left between them. Germline CDR1 is SGHTA and CDR2 is FQGNSA. CDR3 length: 12 residues. The CDR3 nucleotides are TGTGCCAGCAGCTTCACTAATGAAAAACTGTTTTTT. This gives the protein CASSFTNEKLFF.

This chain links TRBV7-8 with TRBJ1-2, with D possibly TRBD1 on 5 matching bases. V was shortened by 5 bases and J by 1 base, with 8 bases between the two germline ends. CDR3 length: 13 amino acids. Germline V gene sequence: CDR1 SGHVS, CDR2 FQNEAQ. Here the CDR3 DNA reads TGTGCCAGCAGCCCTGACAGTAACTATGGCTACACCTTC. As protein: CASSPDSNYGYTF.

The chain uses TRBV11-1 and TRBJ2-2, with D perhaps being TRBD1 or TRBD2 (5 bases each). CDR3 length: 14 residues. Germline V gene sequence: CDR1 SGHAT, CDR2 FQDESV (reference sequence). Trimming took off 6 bases at V and 6 bases at J, with 14 bases between the two ends. The CDR3 DNA sequence: TGTGCCAGCAGTCAGGGACGAGGGGCCGGGGAGCTGTTTTTT. Amino acids: CASSQGRGAGELFF.

This clone came up once. V usage is TRBV30 and J usage is TRBJ1-5; 7 bases line up with TRBD1. CDR3 size: 15 residues. CDR1 is GTSNPN, CDR2 SVGIG, per germline (reference sequence). The V gene end was trimmed by 2 bases and the J gene end by 5 bases; junction bases not matched to a gene: 9. This CDR3 reads CAWSHADRKDQPQHF. CDR3 in DNA: TGTGCCTGGAGTCATGCGGACAGGAAGGATCAGCCCCAGCATTTT. Full variable domain (outside the CDR3, taken from reference TRBV30 and TRBJ1-5): SQTIHQWPATLVQPVGSPLSLECTVEGTSNPNLYWYRQAAGRGLQLLFYSVGIGQISSEVPQNLSASRPQDRQFILSSKKLLLSDSGFYLCAWSHADRKDQPQHFGDGTRLSIL.

This clone was observed a few times. The sample has other DNA sequences that encode this CDR3 too. The chain joins TRBV6-6 to TRBJ2-6; possibly TRBD1 or TRBD2 for D (5 bases each). The germline V gene encodes CDR1 MNHNY and CDR2 SVGAGI (reference sequence). Trimming cost V 0 bases and J 4 bases, with 7 bases left between them. The CDR3 has 15 amino acids. CDR3 protein: CASSYSGDGANVLTF. The CDR3 DNA is TGTGCCAGCAGTTACTCGGGGGACGGGGCCAACGTCCTGACTTTC.

This clone was picked up a small number of times. The V gene is TRBV7-8, the J gene TRBJ2-2; 11 bases agree with TRBD1. Germline V gene data show CDR1 as SGHVS and CDR2 as FQNEAQ. The CDR3 is made up of 19 amino acids. With V trimmed by 5 bases and J by 4 bases, 15 bases remained unmatched. The CDR3 protein is CASSTPGTGGYRGTGELFF. CDR3 DNA sequence: TGTGCCAGCAGCACCCCCGGGACAGGGGGGTACCGGGGCACCGGGGAGCTGTTTTTT. Looking up the rest from reference TRBV7-8 and TRBJ2-2 gives the full variable domain: GAGVSQSPRYKVAKRGQDVALRCDPISGHVSLFWYQQALGQGPEFLTYFQNEAQLDKSGLPSDRFFAERPEGSVSTLKIQRTQQEDSAVYLCASSTPGTGGYRGTGELFFGEGSRLTVL.

The chain has TRBV7-3 and TRBJ2-1; unclear D gene. Germline lookup yields CDR1 SGHTA and CDR2 FQGTGA. The CDR3 extends over 14 amino acids. V lost 0 bases, J lost 9 bases, and 12 bases lay in between. The CDR3 DNA follows: TGTGCCAGCAGCTTAACGGCCCTAGAGCCTGAGCAGTTCTTC. Protein product: CASSLTALEPEQFF.

This chain uses TRBV20-1 with TRBJ2-3; D remains ambiguous. The CDR3 sequence is 11 residues long. CDR1 DFQATT and CDR2 SNEGSKA come from the germline V gene (reference sequence). Written as DNA, the CDR3 is TGCAGAGTTAAGGGCCGAGATACGCAGTATTTT. It is translated as CRVKGRDTQYF.

This clone appeared a single time. V and J are TRBV6-1 and TRBJ1-2; 8 bases map to TRBD1. The CDR3 runs 14 residues. CDR1 is MNHNS and CDR2 is SASEGT in the germline V gene. The trim removed 6 bases at V and 0 bases at J, leaving 3 bases unmatched. The CDR3 DNA sequence: TGTGCCAGCAGAAGGACAGGGCCTAACTATGGCTACACCTTC. Translating gives CASRRTGPNYGYTF.